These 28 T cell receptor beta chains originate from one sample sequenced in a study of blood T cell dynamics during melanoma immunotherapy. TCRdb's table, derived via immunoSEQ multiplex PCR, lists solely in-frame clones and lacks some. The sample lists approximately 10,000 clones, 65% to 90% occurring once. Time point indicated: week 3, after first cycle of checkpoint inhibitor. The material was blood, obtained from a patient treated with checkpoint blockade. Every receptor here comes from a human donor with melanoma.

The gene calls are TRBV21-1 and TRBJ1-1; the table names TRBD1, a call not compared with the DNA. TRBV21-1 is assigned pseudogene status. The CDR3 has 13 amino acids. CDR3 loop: CASTFRVNTEAFF. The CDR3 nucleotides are TGTGCCAGCACCTTCAGGGTGAACACTGAAGCTTTCTTT.

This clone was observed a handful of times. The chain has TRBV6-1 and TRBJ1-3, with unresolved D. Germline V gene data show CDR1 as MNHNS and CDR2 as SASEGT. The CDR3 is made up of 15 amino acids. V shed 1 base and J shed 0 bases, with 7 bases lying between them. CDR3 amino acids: CASSEDAASGNTIYF. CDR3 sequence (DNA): TGTGCCAGCAGTGAAGACGCGGCCTCTGGAAACACCATATATTTT.

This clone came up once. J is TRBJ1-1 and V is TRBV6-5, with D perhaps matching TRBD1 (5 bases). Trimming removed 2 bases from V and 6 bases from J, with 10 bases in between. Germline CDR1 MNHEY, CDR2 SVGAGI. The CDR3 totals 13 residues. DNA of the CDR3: TGTGCCAGCAGTTACGGGCGGGACGCTGAAGCTTTCTTT. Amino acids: CASSYGRDAEAFF.

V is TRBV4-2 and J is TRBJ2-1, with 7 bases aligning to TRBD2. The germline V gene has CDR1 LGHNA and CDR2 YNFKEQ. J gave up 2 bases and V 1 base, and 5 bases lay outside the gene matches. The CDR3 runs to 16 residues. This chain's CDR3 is CASSQGASGTYNEQFF. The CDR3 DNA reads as TGTGCCAGCAGCCAAGGAGCTAGCGGTACCTACAATGAGCAGTTCTTC.

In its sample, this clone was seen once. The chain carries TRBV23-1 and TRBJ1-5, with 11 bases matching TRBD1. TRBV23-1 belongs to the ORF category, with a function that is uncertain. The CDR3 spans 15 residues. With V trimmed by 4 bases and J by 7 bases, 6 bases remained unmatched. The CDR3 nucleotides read TGCGCCAGCAGTCCGTCGGGACAGGGGGGGCAGCCCCAGCATTTT. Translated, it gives CASSPSGQGGQPQHF.

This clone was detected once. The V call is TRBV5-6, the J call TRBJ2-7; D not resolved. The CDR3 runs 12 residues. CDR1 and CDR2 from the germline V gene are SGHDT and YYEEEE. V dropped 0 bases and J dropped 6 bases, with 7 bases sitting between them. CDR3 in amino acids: CASSLGGFEQYF. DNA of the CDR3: TGTGCCAGCAGCTTGGGGGGATTCGAGCAGTACTTC. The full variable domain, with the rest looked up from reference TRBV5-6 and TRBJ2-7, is DAGVTQSPTHLIKTRGQQVTLRCSPKSGHDTVSWYQQALGQGPQFIFQYYEEEERQRGNFPDRFSGHQFPNYSSELNVNALLLGDSALYLCASSLGGFEQYFGPGTRLTVT.

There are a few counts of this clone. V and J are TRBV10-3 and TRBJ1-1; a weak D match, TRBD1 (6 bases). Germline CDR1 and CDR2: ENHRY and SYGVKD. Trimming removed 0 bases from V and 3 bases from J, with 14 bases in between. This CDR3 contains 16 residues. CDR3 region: CAISESPQGLDTEAFF. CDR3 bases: TGTGCCATCAGTGAGTCACCGCAGGGGTTGGACACTGAAGCTTTCTTT.

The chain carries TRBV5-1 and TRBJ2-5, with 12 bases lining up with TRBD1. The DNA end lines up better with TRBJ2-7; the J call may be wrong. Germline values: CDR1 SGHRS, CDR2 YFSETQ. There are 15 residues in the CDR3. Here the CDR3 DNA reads TGCGCCAGCAGCTGGGGGACAGGGGGCGTAAACGAGCAGTACTTC. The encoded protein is CASSWGTGGVNEQYF.

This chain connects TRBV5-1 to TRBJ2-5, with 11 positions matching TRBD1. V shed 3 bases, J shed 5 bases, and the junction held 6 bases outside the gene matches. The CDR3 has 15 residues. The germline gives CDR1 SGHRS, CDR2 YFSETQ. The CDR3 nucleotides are TGCGCCAGCAGCTCTGGACAGGGGGCGCGGGAGACCCAGTACTTC. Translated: CASSSGQGARETQYF.

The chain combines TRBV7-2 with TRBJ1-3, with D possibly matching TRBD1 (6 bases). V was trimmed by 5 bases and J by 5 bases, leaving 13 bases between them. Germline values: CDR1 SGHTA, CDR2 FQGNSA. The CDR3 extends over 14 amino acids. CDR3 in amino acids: CASSLDRSRNTIYF. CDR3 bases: TGTGCCAGCAGCCTGGACAGATCTCGAAACACCATATATTTT.

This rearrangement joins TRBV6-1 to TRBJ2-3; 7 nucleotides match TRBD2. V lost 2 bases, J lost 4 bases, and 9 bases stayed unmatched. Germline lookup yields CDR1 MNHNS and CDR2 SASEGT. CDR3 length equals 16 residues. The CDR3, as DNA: TGTGCCAGCAGTGAATCGGGCACCCGGGGGGCAGATACGCAGTATTTT. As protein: CASSESGTRGADTQYF.

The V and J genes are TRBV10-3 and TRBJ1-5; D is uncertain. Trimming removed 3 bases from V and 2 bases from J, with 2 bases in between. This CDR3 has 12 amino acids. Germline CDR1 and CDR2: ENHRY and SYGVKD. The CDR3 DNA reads TGTGCCATCAGTGAAGGCAATCAGCCCCAGCATTTT. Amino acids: CAISEGNQPQHF.

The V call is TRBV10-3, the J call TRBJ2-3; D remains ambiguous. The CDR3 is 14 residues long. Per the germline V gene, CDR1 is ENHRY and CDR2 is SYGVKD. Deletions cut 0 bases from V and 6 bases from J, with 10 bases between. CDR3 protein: CAISESTAADTQYF. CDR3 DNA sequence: TGTGCCATCAGTGAGTCGACGGCAGCTGATACGCAGTATTTT.

As DNA, the CDR3 is TGTGCCATCAGTGAGTCCCGGGGGGGGTACGAGCAGTACTTC. The encoded protein is CAISESRGGYEQYF. The V call is TRBV10-3, the J call TRBJ2-5; 8 nucleotides match TRBD2. The J call is uncertain, as TRBJ2-7 better fits the DNA end. This CDR3 is built from 14 residues. Per the germline V gene, CDR1 is ENHRY and CDR2 is SYGVKD.

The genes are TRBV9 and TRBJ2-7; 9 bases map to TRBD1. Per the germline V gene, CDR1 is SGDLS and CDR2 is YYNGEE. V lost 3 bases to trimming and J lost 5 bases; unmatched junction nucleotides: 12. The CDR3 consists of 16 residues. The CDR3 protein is CASSETFDRGIDEQYF. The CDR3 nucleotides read TGTGCCAGCAGCGAGACCTTTGACAGGGGGATCGACGAGCAGTACTTC.

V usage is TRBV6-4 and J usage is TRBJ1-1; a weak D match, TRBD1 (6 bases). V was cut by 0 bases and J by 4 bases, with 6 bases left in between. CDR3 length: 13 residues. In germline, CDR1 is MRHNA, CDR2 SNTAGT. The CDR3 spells CASSDSTGTEAFF. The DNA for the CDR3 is TGTGCCAGCAGTGACTCGACAGGCACTGAAGCTTTCTTT.

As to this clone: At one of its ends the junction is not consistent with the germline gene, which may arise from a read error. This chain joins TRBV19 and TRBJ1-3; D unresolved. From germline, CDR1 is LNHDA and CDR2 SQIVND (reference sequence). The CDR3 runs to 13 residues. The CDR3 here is CASSINSGITIYF. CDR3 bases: TGTGCCAGTAGTATAAACAGCGGAATCACCATATATTTT. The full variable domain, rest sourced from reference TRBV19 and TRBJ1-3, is DGGITQSPKYLFRKEGQNVTLSCEQNLNHDAMYWYRQDPGQGLRLIYYSQIVNDFQKGDIAEGYSVSREKKESFPLTVTSAQKNPTAFYLCASSINSGITIYFGEGSWLTVV.

The CDR3 sequence is CASSLGGTGGELFF. In DNA form, the CDR3 reads TGTGCCAGCAGCTTAGGAGGGACAGGGGGGGAGCTGTTTTTT. The V call is TRBV7-2, the J call TRBJ2-2, with TRBD1 identical over 9 bases. Germline lookup yields CDR1 SGHTA and CDR2 FQGNSA. V trimming: 1 base; J trimming: 8 bases; junction bases outside the gene matches: 2. The CDR3 is 14 residues long.

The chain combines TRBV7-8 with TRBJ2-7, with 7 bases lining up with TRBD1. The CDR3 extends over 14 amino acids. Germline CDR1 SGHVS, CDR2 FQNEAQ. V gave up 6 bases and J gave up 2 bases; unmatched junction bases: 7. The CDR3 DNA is TGTGCCAGCAGATCAGACAGGGCCGCCTACGAGCAGTACTTC. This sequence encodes CASRSDRAAYEQYF.

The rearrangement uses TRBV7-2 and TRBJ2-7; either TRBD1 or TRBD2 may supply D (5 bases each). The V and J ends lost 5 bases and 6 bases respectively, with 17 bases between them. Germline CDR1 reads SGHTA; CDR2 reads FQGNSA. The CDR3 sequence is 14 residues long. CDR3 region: CASSPRDAYGEQYF. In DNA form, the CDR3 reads TGTGCCAGCAGCCCAAGGGACGCCTACGGCGAGCAGTACTTC.

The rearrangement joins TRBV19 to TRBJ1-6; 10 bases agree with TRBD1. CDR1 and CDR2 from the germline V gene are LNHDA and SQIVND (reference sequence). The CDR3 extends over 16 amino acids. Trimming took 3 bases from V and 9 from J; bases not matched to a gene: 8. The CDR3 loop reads CASSIGTGVDSSPLHF. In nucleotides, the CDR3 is TGTGCCAGTAGTATCGGGACAGGGGTGGACAGTTCACCCCTCCACTTT. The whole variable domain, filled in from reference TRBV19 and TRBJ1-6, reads DGGITQSPKYLFRKEGQNVTLSCEQNLNHDAMYWYRQDPGQGLRLIYYSQIVNDFQKGDIAEGYSVSREKKESFPLTVTSAQKNPTAFYLCASSIGTGVDSSPLHFGNGTRLTVT.

For the CDR3, the DNA is TGTGCCTGGAGCCCGGGACCTAGCACAGATACGCAGTATTTT. It encodes CAWSPGPSTDTQYF. This chain uses TRBV30 with TRBJ2-3; D is perhaps TRBD1 or TRBD2 (5 bases each). In germline, CDR1 is GTSNPN, CDR2 SVGIG (reference sequence). This CDR3 spans 14 amino acids. The V end lost 3 bases, the J end lost 0 bases, and 10 bases lay between the germline ends.

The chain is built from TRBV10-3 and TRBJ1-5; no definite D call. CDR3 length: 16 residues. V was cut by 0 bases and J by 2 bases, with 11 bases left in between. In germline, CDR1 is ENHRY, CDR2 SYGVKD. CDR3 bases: TGTGCCATCAGTGAGTCAGTCCGGAGGGGCAATCAGCCCCAGCATTTT. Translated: CAISESVRRGNQPQHF.

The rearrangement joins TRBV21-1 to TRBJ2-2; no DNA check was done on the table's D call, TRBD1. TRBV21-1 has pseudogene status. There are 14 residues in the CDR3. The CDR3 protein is CASSKGSRTGELFF. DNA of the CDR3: TGTGCCAGCAGCAAGGGCAGTCGCACCGGGGAGCTGTTTTTT.

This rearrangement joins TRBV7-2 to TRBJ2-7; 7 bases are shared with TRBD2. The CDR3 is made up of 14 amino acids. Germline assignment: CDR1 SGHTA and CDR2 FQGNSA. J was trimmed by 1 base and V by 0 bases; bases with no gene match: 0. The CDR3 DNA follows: TGTGCCAGCAGCTTAGCGGGGGGGTCCTACGAGCAGTACTTC. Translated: CASSLAGGSYEQYF. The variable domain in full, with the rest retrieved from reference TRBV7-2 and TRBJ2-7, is GAGVSQSPSNKVTEKGKDVELRCDPISGHTALYWYRQSLGQGLEFLIYFQGNSAPDKSGLPSDRFSAERTGGSVSTLTIQRTQQEDSAVYLCASSLAGGSYEQYFGPGTRLTVT.

CDR3 amino acids: CASSEARGTDTQYF. As DNA, the CDR3 is TGTGCCAGCAGTGAAGCCCGGGGCACAGATACGCAGTATTTT. The chain joins TRBV6-1 to TRBJ2-3; the D is unclear. The CDR3 runs to 14 residues. V was pared by 0 bases and J by 1 base, with 5 bases between. Germline values: CDR1 MNHNS, CDR2 SASEGT.

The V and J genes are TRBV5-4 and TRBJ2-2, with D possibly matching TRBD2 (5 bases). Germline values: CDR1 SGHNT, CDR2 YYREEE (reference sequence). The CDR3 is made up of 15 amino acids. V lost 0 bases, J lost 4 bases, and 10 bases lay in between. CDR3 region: CASSLGSGITGELFF. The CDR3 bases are TGTGCCAGCAGCTTGGGGTCGGGGATCACCGGGGAGCTGTTTTTT.

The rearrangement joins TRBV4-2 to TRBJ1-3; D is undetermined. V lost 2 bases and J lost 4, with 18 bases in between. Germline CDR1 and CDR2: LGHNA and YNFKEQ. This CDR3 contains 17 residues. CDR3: CASSQFQQYPAGNTIYF. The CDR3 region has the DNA TGTGCCAGCAGCCAATTCCAACAGTACCCGGCAGGAAACACCATATATTTT.